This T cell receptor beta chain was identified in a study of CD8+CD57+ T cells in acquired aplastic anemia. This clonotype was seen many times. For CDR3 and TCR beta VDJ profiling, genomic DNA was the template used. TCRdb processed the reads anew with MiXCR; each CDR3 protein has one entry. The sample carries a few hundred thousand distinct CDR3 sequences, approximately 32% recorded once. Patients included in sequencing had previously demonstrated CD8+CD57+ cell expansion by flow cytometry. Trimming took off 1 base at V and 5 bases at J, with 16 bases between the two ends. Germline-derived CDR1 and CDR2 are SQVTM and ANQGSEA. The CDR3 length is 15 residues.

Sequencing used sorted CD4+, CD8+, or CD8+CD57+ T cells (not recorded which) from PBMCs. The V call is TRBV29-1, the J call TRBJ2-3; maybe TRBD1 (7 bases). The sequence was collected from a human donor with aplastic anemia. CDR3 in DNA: TGCAGCGTTGAAGTAGCAGGGGGGTACGGAGATACGCAGTATTTT. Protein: CSVEVAGGYGDTQYF.